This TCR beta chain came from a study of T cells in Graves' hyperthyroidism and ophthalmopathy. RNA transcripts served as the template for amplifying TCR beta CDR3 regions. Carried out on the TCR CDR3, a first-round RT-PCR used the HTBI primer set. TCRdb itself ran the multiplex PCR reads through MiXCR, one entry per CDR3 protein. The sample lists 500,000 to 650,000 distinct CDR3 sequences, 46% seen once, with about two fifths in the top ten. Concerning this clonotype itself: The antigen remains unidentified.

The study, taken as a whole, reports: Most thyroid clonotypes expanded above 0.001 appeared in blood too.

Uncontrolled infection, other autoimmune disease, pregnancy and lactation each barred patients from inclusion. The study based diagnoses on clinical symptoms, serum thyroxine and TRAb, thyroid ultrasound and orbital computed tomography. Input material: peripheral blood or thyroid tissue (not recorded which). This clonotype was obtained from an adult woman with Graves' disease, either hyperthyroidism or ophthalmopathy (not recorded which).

CDR3 loop: CSANAGTSNQPQHF. The DNA for the CDR3 is TGCAGTGCTAACGCCGGGACTAGCAATCAGCCCCAGCATTTT. This chain uses TRBV20-1 with TRBJ1-5; perhaps TRBD1 as D (5 bases). Germline V lookup: CDR1 DFQATT, CDR2 SNEGSKA (reference sequence). Trimming pared 4 bases from V and 0 bases from J, leaving 10 bases between. This CDR3 has 14 residues.